Here is one T cell receptor (beta chain) with its context. Its matching antigen is unknown. Time point in this sample: sample taken at primary tumor resection. In each case, whole RNA from tumor, nontumor lung or frozen PBMC was sequenced unsorted. The data derive from a study of spatial heterogeneity in lung cancer. The CDR3 consists of 15 residues. V lost 3 bases to trimming and J lost 7 bases; unmatched junction nucleotides: 9. The germline V gene encodes CDR1 GTSNPN and CDR2 SVGIG (reference sequence). TCRdb re-called the 5' RACE reads with MiXCR, one entry per CDR3 protein. The repertoire consists of 7,000 or so distinct CDR3 sequences, with roughly a fifth occurring once and the leading ten covering around 20%. Study observations and caveats: Detection of ubiquitous tumor TCRs in blood was higher at resection than follow-up.

Source: PBMCs, taken at surgery. The origin of this receptor is a female donor with early-stage non-small cell lung cancer. This sequence joins TRBV30 and TRBJ1-5, with 10 bases aligning to TRBD1. The CDR3 DNA is TGTGCCTGGAGCGCCGGGACAGGGGAAGGACAGCCCCAGCATTTT. Its translation is CAWSAGTGEGQPQHF.